This T cell receptor beta chain was profiled in a study of blood T cells in healthy people across ages. Overall study results and limits: Estimates drawn from one million T cells were deemed to understate diversity. A roughly linear age-dependent decrease characterized TCR beta diversity per million T cells.

A second about 6 to 12 cycle PCR used barcoded and J-beta primers. TCRdb reprocessed the 5' RACE reads via MiXCR and lists one record per CDR3 protein. The data contain around 1.5 million distinct CDR3 sequences, 42% of them seen just once; the ten biggest clones take up 7.9%. Germline loops: CDR1 DFQATT, CDR2 SNEGSKA (reference sequence). The CDR3 is 13 residues long. Trimming cost V 5 bases and J 6 bases; bases outside gene matches: 4. Every donor provided ten milliliters of peripheral blood. Comment on this clonotype: Antigen unknown.

J is TRBJ2-1 and V is TRBV20-1; 10 bases agree with TRBD2. Input material: blood. This clonotype originated in a woman aged 18-30 years in good health. The CDR3 bases are TGCAGTGCTGCCGGGACTAGCGTCAATGAGCAGTTCTTC. As protein: CSAAGTSVNEQFF.